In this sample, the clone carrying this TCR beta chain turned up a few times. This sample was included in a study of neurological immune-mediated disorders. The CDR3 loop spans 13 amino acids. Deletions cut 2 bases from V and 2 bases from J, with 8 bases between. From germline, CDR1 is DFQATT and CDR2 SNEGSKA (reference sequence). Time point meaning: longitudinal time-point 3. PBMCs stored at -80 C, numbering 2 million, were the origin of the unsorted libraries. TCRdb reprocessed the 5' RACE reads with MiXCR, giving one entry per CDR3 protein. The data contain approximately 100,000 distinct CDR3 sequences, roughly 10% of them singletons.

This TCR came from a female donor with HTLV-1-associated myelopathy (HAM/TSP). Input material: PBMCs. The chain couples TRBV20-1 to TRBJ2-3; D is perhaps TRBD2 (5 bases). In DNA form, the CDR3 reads TGCAGTGCTAGAAGGAGGACCACAGATACGCAGTATTTT. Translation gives CSARRRTTDTQYF.